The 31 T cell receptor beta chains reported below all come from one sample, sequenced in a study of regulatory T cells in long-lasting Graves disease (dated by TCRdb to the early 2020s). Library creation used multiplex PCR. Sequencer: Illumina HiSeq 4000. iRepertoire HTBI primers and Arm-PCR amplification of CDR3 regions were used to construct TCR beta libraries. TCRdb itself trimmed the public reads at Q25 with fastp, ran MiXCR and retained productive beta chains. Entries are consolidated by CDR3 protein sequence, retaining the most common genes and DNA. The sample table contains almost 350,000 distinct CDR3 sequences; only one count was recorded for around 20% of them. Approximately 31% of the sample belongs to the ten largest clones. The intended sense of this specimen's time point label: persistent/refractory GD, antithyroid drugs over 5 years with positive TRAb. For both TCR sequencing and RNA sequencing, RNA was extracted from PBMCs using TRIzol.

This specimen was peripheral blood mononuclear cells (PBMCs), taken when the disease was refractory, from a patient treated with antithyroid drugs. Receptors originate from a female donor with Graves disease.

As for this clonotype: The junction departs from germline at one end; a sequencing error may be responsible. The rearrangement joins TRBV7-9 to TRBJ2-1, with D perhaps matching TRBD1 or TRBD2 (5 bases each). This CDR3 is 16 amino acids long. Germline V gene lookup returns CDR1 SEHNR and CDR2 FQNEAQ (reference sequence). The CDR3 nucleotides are TGTGCCAGCAGCGGGACGAAGGGCCTCTCCTACAATGGGCAGTTCTTC. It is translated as CASSGTKGLSYNGQFF.

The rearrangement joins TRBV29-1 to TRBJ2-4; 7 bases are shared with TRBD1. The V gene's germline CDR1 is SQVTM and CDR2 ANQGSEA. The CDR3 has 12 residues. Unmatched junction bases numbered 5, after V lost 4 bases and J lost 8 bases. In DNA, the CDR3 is TGCAGCGTTGGACAGGGTGGAGACATTCAGTACTTC. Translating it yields CSVGQGGDIQYF.

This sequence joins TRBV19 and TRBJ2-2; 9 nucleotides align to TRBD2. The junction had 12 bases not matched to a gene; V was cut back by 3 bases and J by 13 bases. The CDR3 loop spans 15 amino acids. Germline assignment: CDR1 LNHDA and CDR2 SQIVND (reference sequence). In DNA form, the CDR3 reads TGTGCCAGTAGTATGGGAGCGAGCGGGAGGTTTGGGCTGTTTTTT. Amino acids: CASSMGASGRFGLFF. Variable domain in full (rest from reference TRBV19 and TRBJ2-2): DGGITQSPKYLFRKEGQNVTLSCEQNLNHDAMYWYRQDPGQGLRLIYYSQIVNDFQKGDIAEGYSVSREKKESFPLTVTSAQKNPTAFYLCASSMGASGRFGLFFGEGSRLTVL.

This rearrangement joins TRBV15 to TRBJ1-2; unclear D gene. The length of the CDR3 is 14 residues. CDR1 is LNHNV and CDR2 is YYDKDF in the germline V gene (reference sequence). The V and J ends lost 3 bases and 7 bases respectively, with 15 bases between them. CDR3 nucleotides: TGTGCCACCAGCAGTGGACGGCTTGAGCCTGGCTACACCTTC. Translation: CATSSGRLEPGYTF.

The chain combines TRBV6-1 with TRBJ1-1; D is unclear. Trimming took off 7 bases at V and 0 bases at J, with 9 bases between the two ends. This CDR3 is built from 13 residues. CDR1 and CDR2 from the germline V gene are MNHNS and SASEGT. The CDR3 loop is CASKQEMNTEAFF. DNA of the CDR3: TGTGCCAGCAAGCAGGAAATGAACACTGAAGCTTTCTTT.

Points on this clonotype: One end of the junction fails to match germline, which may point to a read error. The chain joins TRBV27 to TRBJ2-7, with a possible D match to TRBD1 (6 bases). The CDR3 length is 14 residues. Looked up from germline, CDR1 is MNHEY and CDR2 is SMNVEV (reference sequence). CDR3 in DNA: TGTGCCAGCAGTTCTCTCCTGGGGGCGAGGGAGCAGCACTTC. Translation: CASSSLLGAREQHF.

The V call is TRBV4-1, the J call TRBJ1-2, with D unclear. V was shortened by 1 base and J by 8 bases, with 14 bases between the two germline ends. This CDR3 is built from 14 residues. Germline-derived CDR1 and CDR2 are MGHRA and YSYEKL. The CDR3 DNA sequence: TGCGCCAGCAGCCAAGTTTACGGCTTCGACGGCTACACCTTC. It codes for CASSQVYGFDGYTF.

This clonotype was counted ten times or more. The CDR3 loop reads CASSLAEGNYGYTF. CDR3 coding DNA: TGTGCCAGCAGCTTAGCTGAGGGGAACTATGGCTACACCTTC. The rearrangement links TRBV7-8 to TRBJ1-2, with D tentatively TRBD1 (5 bases). The V end lost 0 bases, the J end lost 2 bases, and 7 bases lay between the germline ends. Germline V gene sequence: CDR1 SGHVS, CDR2 FQNEAQ. This CDR3 is built from 14 residues. The entire variable domain, with the rest obtained from reference TRBV7-8 and TRBJ1-2, is as follows: GAGVSQSPRYKVAKRGQDVALRCDPISGHVSLFWYQQALGQGPEFLTYFQNEAQLDKSGLPSDRFFAERPEGSVSTLKIQRTQQEDSAVYLCASSLAEGNYGYTFGSGTRLTVV.

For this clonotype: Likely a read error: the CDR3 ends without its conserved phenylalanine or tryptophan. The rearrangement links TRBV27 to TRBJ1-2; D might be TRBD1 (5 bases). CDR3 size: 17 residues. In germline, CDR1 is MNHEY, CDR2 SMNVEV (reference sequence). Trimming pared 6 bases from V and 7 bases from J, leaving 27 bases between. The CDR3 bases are TGTGCCAGCAGCCTAGGGGCCGGAACAGGATTCTATGGTGGCTACACCTCC. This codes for CASSLGAGTGFYGGYTS.

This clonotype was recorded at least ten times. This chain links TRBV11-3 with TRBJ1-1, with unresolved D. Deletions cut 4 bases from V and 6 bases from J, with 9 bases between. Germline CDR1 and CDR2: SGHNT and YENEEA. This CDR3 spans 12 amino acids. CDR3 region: CASSSSYPEAFF. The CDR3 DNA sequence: TGTGCCAGCAGCTCCTCGTATCCTGAAGCTTTCTTT.

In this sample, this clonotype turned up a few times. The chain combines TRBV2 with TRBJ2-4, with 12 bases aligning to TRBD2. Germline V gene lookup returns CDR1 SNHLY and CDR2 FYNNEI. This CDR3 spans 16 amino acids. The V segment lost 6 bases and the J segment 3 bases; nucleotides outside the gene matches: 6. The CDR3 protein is CASRVTSGSIKNIQYF. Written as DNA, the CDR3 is TGTGCCAGCAGGGTGACTAGCGGGAGTATCAAAAACATTCAGTACTTC.

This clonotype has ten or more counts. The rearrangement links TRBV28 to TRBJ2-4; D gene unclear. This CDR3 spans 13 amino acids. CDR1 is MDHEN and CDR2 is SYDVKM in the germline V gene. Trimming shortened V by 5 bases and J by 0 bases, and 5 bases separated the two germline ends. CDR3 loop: CASSVLAKNIQYF. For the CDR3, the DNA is TGTGCCAGCAGTGTGTTAGCCAAAAACATTCAGTACTTC.

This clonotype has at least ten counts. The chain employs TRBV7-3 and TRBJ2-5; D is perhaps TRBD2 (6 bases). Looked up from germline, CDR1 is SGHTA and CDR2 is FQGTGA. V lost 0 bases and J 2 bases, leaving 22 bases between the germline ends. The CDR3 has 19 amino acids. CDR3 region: CASSLTAMSSSSEQETQYF. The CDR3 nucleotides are TGTGCCAGCAGCTTAACCGCAATGAGTTCGTCTAGCGAACAAGAGACCCAGTACTTC. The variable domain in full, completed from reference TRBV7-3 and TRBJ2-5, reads GAGVSQTPSNKVTEKGKYVELRCDPISGHTALYWYRQSLGQGPEFLIYFQGTGAADDSGLPNDRFFAVRPEGSVSTLKIQRTERGDSAVYLCASSLTAMSSSSEQETQYFGPGTRLLVL.

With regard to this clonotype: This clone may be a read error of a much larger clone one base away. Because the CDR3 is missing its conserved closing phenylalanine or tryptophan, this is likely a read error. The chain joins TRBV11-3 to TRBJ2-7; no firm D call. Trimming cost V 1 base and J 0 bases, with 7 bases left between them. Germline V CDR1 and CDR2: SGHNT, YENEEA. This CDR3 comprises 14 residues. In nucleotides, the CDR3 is TGTGCCAGCAGCTTAGCGGGCCGCTCCTACGAGCAGTACCTC. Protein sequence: CASSLAGRSYEQYL.

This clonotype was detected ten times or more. The CDR3 loop reads CAGQDIRESHTGELFF. The CDR3 DNA sequence: TGTGCCGGACAGGACATTCGAGAGTCACACACCGGGGAGCTGTTTTTT. This chain uses TRBV30 with TRBJ2-2; TRBD1 aligns across 7 bases. CDR3 length: 16 amino acids. The V gene end was trimmed by 8 bases and the J gene end by 3 bases; junction bases not matched to a gene: 15. Germline assignment: CDR1 GTSNPN and CDR2 SVGIG (reference sequence). Supplemented by reference TRBV30 and TRBJ2-2, the full variable domain reads SQTIHQWPATLVQPVGSPLSLECTVEGTSNPNLYWYRQAAGRGLQLLFYSVGIGQISSEVPQNLSASRPQDRQFILSSKKLLLSDSGFYLCAGQDIRESHTGELFFGEGSRLTVL.

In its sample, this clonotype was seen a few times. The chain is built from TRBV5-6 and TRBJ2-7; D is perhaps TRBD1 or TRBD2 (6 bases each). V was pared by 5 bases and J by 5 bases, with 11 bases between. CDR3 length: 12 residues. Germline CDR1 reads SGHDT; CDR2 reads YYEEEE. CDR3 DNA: TGTGCCAGCAGATGGGGGGCGGACGAGCAGTACTTC. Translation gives CASRWGADEQYF.

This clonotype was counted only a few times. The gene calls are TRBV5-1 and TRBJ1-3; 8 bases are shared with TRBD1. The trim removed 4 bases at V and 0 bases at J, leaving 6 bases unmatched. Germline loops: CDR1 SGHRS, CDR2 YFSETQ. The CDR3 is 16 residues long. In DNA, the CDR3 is TGCGCCAGCAGCCCTTACAGGGGGTACTCTGGAAACACCATATATTTT. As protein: CASSPYRGYSGNTIYF.

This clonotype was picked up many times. The CDR3 is CASRQGGQGISRETQYF. The CDR3 bases are TGTGCCAGCAGACAGGGAGGACAGGGAATATCCCGCGAGACCCAGTACTTC. This rearrangement joins TRBV11-2 to TRBJ2-5; 8 nucleotides agree with TRBD1. Germline CDR1 is SGHAT and CDR2 is FQNNGV. V dropped 6 bases and J dropped 5; count of bases not matched to a gene: 17. The CDR3 sequence is 17 residues long.

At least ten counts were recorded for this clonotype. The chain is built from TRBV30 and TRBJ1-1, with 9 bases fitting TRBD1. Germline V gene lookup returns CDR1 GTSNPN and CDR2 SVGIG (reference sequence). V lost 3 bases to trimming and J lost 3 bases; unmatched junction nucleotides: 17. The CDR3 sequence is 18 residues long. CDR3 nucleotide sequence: TGTGCCTGGAGCGATCCCACCTATGCCGGGACAGGGTACACTGAAGCTTTCTTT. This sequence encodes CAWSDPTYAGTGYTEAFF. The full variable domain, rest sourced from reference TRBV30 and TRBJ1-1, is SQTIHQWPATLVQPVGSPLSLECTVEGTSNPNLYWYRQAAGRGLQLLFYSVGIGQISSEVPQNLSASRPQDRQFILSSKKLLLSDSGFYLCAWSDPTYAGTGYTEAFFGQGTRLTVV.

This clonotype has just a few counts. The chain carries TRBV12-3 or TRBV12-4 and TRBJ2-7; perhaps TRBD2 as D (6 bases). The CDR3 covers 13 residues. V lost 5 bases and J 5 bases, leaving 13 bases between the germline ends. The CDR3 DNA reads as TGTGCCAGCAGTCCCGGAGGGAGCGACGAGCAGTACTTC. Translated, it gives CASSPGGSDEQYF.

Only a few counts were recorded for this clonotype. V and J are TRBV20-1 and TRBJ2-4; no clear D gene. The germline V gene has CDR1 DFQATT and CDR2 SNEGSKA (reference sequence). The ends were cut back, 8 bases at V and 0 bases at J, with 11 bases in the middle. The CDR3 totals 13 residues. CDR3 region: CSSTYGAKNIQYF. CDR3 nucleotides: TGCAGTTCGACCTACGGAGCCAAAAACATTCAGTACTTC.

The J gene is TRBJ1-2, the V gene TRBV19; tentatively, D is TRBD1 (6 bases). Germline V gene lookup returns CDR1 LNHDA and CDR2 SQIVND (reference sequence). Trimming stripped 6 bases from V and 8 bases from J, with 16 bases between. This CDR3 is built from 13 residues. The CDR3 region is CASSPTGTSGYTF. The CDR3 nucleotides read TGTGCCAGTAGCCCCACAGGGACCAGCGGCTACACCTTC.

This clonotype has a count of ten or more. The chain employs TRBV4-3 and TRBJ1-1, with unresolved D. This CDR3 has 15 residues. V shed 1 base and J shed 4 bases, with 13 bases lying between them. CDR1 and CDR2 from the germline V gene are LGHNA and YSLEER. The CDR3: CASSQVYQVGTEAFF. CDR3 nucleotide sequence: TGCGCCAGCAGCCAAGTTTACCAGGTGGGCACTGAAGCTTTCTTT.

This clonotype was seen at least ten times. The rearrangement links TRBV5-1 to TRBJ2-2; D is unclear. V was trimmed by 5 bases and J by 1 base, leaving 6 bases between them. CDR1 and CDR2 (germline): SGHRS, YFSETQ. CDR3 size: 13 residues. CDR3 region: CASRQLNTGELFF. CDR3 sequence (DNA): TGCGCCAGCAGGCAGCTGAACACCGGGGAGCTGTTTTTT.

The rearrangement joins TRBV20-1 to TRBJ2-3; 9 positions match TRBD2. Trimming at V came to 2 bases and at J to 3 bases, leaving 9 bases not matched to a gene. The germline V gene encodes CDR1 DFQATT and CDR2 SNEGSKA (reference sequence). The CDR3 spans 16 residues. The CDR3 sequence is CSARRSAGGPTDTQYF. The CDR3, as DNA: TGCAGTGCTAGAAGATCGGCGGGAGGGCCTACAGATACGCAGTATTTT.

The CDR3, as DNA: TGCAGTGCTAGTTATCTAGCGGGACAATACGAGCAGTACTTC. It specifies CSASYLAGQYEQYF. V is TRBV20-1 and J is TRBJ2-7; 9 bases align to TRBD2. V was clipped by 3 bases and J by 4 bases; unmatched bases: 7. CDR3 length: 14 amino acids. The germline V gene encodes CDR1 DFQATT and CDR2 SNEGSKA (reference sequence).

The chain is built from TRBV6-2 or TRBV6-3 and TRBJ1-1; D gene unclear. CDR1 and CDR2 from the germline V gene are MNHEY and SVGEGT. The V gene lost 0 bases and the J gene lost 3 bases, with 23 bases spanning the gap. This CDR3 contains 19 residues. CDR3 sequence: CASSYSVRRAKAADTEAFF. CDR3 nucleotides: TGTGCCAGCAGTTACTCGGTTCGTCGAGCAAAGGCGGCGGACACTGAAGCTTTCTTT.

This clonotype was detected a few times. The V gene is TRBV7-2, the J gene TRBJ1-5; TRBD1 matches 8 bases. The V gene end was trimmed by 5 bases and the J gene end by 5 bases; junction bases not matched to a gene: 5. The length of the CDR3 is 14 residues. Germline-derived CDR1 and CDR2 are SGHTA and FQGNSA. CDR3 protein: CASSPRTGYQPQHF. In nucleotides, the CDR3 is TGTGCCAGCAGCCCTCGGACAGGGTATCAGCCCCAGCATTTT.

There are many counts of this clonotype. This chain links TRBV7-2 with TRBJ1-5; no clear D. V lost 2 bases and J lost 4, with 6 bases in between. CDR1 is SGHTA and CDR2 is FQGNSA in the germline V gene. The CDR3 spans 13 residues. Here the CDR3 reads CASSLQQNQPQHF. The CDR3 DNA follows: TGTGCCAGCAGCTTACAGCAGAATCAGCCCCAGCATTTT. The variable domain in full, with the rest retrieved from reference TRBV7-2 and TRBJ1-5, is GAGVSQSPSNKVTEKGKDVELRCDPISGHTALYWYRQSLGQGLEFLIYFQGNSAPDKSGLPSDRFSAERTGGSVSTLTIQRTQQEDSAVYLCASSLQQNQPQHFGDGTRLSIL.

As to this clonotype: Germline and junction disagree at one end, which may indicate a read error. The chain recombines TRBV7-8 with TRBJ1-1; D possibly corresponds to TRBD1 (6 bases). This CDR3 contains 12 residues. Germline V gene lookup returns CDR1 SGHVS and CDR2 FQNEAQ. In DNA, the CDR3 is TGTGCCCGCAGCTTAGGGGGTAGTGAAGCTTTCTTT. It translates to CARSLGGSEAFF.

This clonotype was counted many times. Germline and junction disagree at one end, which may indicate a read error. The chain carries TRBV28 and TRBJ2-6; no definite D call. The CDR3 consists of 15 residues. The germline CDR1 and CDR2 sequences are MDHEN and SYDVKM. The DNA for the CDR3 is TGTGCCAGCAGCTTATTTAGCTCTGGGGCCAACGTCCTGACTTTC. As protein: CASSLFSSGANVLTF.